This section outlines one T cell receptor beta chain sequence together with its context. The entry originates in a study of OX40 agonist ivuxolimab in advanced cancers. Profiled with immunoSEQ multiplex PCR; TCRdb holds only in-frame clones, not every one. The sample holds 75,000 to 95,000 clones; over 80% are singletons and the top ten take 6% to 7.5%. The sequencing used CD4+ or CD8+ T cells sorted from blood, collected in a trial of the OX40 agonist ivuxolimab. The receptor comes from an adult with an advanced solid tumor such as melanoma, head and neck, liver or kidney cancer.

In nucleotides, the CDR3 is TGCGCCAGCAGCCACCGGGAGGGCCGGGCCGGGGAGCTGTTTTTT. Protein: CASSHREGRAGELFF. J is TRBJ2-2 and V is TRBV5-1, with 8 positions matching TRBD2. CDR1 SGHRS and CDR2 YFSETQ come from the germline V gene. V dropped 4 bases and J dropped 6; count of bases not matched to a gene: 8. This CDR3 contains 15 residues.